The rows below give T cell receptor beta chains drawn from one sample of a study of T cells in localized non-small cell lung cancer. Only in-frame clones appear in the TCRdb table, and some are missing; sequencing was by immunoSEQ multiplex PCR. The table has fewer than 25,000 clones, 85% to 95% seen once; the top ten hold less than 4.5%. Source: peripheral blood, taken before any cancer treatment. Source of these receptors: a male donor aged 60 or older with stage I squamous cell lung carcinoma. Both conserved end residues are part of each CDR3. The D gene is left open where the match is weak. Some rows mark clone size as missing; the rest say once, few, many or name a class of expanded clone.

TRBJ1-1	TRBV18	TRBD1	.	TGTGCCAGCTCACCCCTGCATCCGGGGACAGGGGTGGATGAAGCTTTCTTT	CASSPLHPGTGVDEAFF
TRBJ2-5	TRBV11-2	TRBD2	.	TGTGCCAGCAGCTTAAGCGGGGGGGGTAGGGAGACCCAGTACTTC	CASSLSGGGRETQYF
TRBJ2-7	TRBV27	TRBD1	.	TGTGCCAGCAGTCTCTACGGGGACAGGGTCTACGAGCAGTACTTC	CASSLYGDRVYEQYF
TRBJ1-2	TRBV7-6	.	.	TGTGCCAGCAGCTTGGGAGCGACAGGCCGAGTGGTAGGCTACACCTTC	CASSLGATGRVVGYTF
TRBJ2-1	TRBV27	.	.	TGTGCCAGCAGAGGTTTTGGCTTCAATGAGCAGTTCTTC	CASRGFGFNEQFF
TRBJ2-5	TRBV28	.	once	TGTGCCAGCAGTCCCCGGGACGGATTGACCCAGTACTTC	CASSPRDGLTQYF
TRBJ1-1	TRBV19	.	few	TGTGCCAGTAGTATTTATAGGGAGGGATCTAACACTGAAGCTTTCTTT	CASSIYREGSNTEAFF
TRBJ2-3	TRBV7-6	TRBD2	.	TGTGCCAGCAGTTCGACTAGCGGGTTCACAGATACGCAGTATTTT	CASSSTSGFTDTQYF
TRBJ2-2	TRBV4-1	.	.	TGCGCCAGCAGCCAAGGTCTCGACAGGACCGCCGGGGAGCTGTTTTTT	CASSQGLDRTAGELFF
TRBJ2-3	TRBV19	TRBD2	.	TGTGCCAGTAGTACTAGCGGGTCCCCCGATACGCAGTATTTT	CASSTSGSPDTQYF
TRBJ2-7	TRBV6-5	.	.	TGTGCCAGCAGGACAAGACAGACCTACGAGCAGTACTTC	CASRTRQTYEQYF
TRBJ2-1	TRBV5-1	TRBD2	once	TGCGCCAGCAGCACCTACCCGGGACTAGCGGGAGGGCCGGGTGAGCAGTTCTTC	CASSTYPGLAGGPGEQFF
TRBJ1-2	TRBV6-5	.	once	TGTGCCAGCAGAACACCGTATGCCGGTAACTATGGCTACACCTTC	CASRTPYAGNYGYTF
TRBJ2-3	TRBV5-4	TRBD2	once	TGTGCCAGCAGCTACGGGACTAGCGACACAGATACGCAGTATTTT	CASSYGTSDTDTQYF
TRBJ2-1	TRBV25-1	.	.	TGTGCCAGCAGTGAAGGGATGGACTACTACAATGAGCAGTTCTTC	CASSEGMDYYNEQFF
TRBJ2-1	TRBV19	.	.	TGTGCCAGTAGTATAGGGGGGGTCTCCTACAATGAGCAGTTCTTC	CASSIGGVSYNEQFF
TRBJ2-5	TRBV9	TRBD1	.	TGTGCCAGCAGCGTAGGGGGACAGGGGAGTGAGACCCAGTACTTC	CASSVGGQGSETQYF
TRBJ2-3	TRBV9	TRBD2	.	TGTGCCAGCAGCACCGGACTAGCGGGAGAAGCAGATACGCAGTATTTT	CASSTGLAGEADTQYF
TRBJ2-2	TRBV28	.	.	TGTGCCAGCAGTCGACACCGGGGGCGGGAGCTGTTTTTT	CASSRHRGRELFF
TRBJ2-5	TRBV10-3	TRBD1	.	TGTGCCATCAGTGATTCTCAGGGGGTCGAAGAGACCCAGTACTTC	CAISDSQGVEETQYF
TRBJ1-5	TRBV14	.	.	TGTGCCAGCAGCCAAGAATTCGGGGCGTCAGGCAGAAAGCCCAATCAGCCCCAGCATTTT	CASSQEFGASGRKPNQPQHF
TRBJ2-2	TRBV4-3	.	few	TGCGCCAGCAGCCAGCCCTCTGGGGGAATCGGGGAGCTGTTTTTT	CASSQPSGGIGELFF
TRBJ2-3	TRBV7-3	.	.	TGTGCCAGCAGCTTGAGGGTTGATACGCAGTATTTT	CASSLRVDTQYF
TRBJ2-7	TRBV5-1	TRBD1	.	TGCGCCAGCAGCCCAAGGACAGGGTTCGACGAGCAGTACTTC	CASSPRTGFDEQYF